The rows below give T cell receptor beta chains drawn from one sample of a study of OX40 agonist ivuxolimab in advanced cancers. Data came from immunoSEQ multiplex PCR; TCRdb stores just in-frame clones and leaves some out. The sample holds 20,000 to 25,000 clones, around 86% seen once. Sequenced material: CD4+ or CD8+ T cells sorted from blood, taken in a trial of the OX40 agonist ivuxolimab. The receptors originated from an adult with an advanced solid tumor such as melanoma, head and neck, liver or kidney cancer. Both conserved end residues are part of each CDR3.

>15|TRBV19
CASSTSGRGTGELFF
>15|TRBV19
CASSNSHRGLNGYTF
>18|TRBV7-2
CASSLAFYHSTDTDTQYF
>15|TRBV27
CASSFGQGIADTQYF
>15|TRBV7-9
CASSQNRGLGEKLFF
>14|TRBV13
CASSPNSNRDEQYF
>17|TRBV9
CASSVEGTSAYTDTQYF
>15|TRBV5-6
CASSFRSPRGETQYF
>13|TRBV14
CASSQEIPDEQYF
>12|TRBV6-1
CASTSSFGELFF
>15|TRBV21-1
CASSYRDGPIVEQYF
>13|TRBV27
CASSSLQRQPQHF
>15|TRBV5-6
CASSFEMGIVYEQYF
>14|TRBV7-9
CASRATTGGDEQYF
>15|TRBV7-6
CATSIWGQSTGELFF
>14|TRBV11-2
CATGGVGQTETQYF
>13|TRBV29-1
CSVEEGQSYEQYF
>11|TRBV28
CASSFSRSKYF
>15|TRBV11-2
CASSLSGGSNQPQHF
>13|TRBV7-9
CASSPPENTEAFF
>13|TRBV30
CAWSVNENYEQYF
>18|TRBV13
CASSSGLAESMRTDTQYF
>13|TRBV28
CASSPLWGAEAFF
>16|TRBV7-2
CASSPQGLAVIYEQYF
>13|TRBV2
CASVRQAAQPQHF
>13|TRBV27
CASSLYSPGEQYF
>16|TRBV28
CASSFLGGYSNQPQHF
>14|TRBV9
CASSTTGSSYEQYF
>16|TRBV27
CASSPRLLAGGETQYF
>14|TRBV2
CASSAPHRRTEAFF
>18|TRBV7-9
CASSLAWTRGTGQETQYF
>14|TRBV28
CTSSLGQGLSEQYF
>13|TRBV27
CASQGQANYGYTF
>17|TRBV28
CASSSIGRTVSNQPQHF
>15|TRBV9
CASSVGGFTNEKLFF
>17|TRBV27
CASSLFAGTGNPYEQYF
>13|TRBV28
CASSIDINYGYTF
>16|TRBV10-2
CASSESAGHLQETQYF
>13|TRBV27
CASSGQGEVEQYF
>14|TRBV28
CASSWSRNPDTQYF
>12|TRBV29-1
CSAGTGSYEQYF
>13|TRBV27
CASSPSGANVLTF
>15|TRBV9
CASSRRTGSSYEQYF
>17|TRBV5-1
CASSLEKSGPRMGEQYF
>14|TRBV6-1
CASSELEENTEAFF
>16|TRBV27
CASSLGDRGLSYEQYF
>12|TRBV9
CASGPTSDIQYF
>13|TRBV30
CAWTTGVYYGYTF
>14|TRBV4-1
CASAGTDSYNEQFF
>13|TRBV29-1
CSVAGVSNQPQHF
>15|TRBV9
CARDRGQISNEKLFF
>14|TRBV19
CASSIGTTYNEQFF
>13|TRBV4-1
CASSHSVVYEQYF
>14|TRBV28
CASSFLAGTDTQYF